Described below is a single T cell receptor beta chain sequence and its context. The antigen remains unidentified. The sample originates from a study of OX40 agonist ivuxolimab in advanced cancers. Study at large: Across the patients, intravenous ivuxolimab was delivered every 2 weeks at 0.01 to 10 mg/kg. General observations from the study: Expanded clones were, on average, more numerous in CD8+ T cells than in CD4+.

Looked up from germline, CDR1 is SGHNT and CDR2 is YENEEA. The CDR3 spans 14 residues. V shed 5 bases and J shed 2 bases, with 12 bases lying between them. The repertoire was sequenced with immunoSEQ multiplex PCR; TCRdb's copy has only in-frame clones and lacks some. Of tens of thousands of clones in the sample, about four fifths are singletons; the top ten hold about 2.5%. The chain uses TRBV11-3 and TRBJ1-1, with no clear D. Sequencing used CD4+ or CD8+ T cells sorted from blood, obtained in a trial of the OX40 agonist ivuxolimab. The clonotype originates from an adult with an advanced solid tumor such as melanoma, head and neck, liver or kidney cancer. CDR3 amino acids: CASSPRTGNTEAFF. Here the CDR3 DNA reads TGTGCCAGCAGCCCCCGGACGGGTAACACTGAAGCTTTCTTT.